What follows are 21 T cell receptor beta chains derived from one specimen sequenced in a study of T cells in Graves' hyperthyroidism and ophthalmopathy. The investigators amplified TCR beta CDR3 regions from RNA transcripts. Researchers ran a first-round RT-PCR on the TCR CDR3 using the HTBI primer set. TCRdb analysed the multiplex PCR reads with MiXCR anew, one entry per CDR3 protein. The data contain under 800,000 distinct CDR3 sequences, around 13% of them singletons. The sample consisted of blood. Receptors were obtained from a young woman with Graves' hyperthyroidism.

The CDR3 loop reads CASSAPGQPYARGNTIYF. The CDR3 region has the DNA TGTGCCAGTAGTGCACCGGGACAACCATATGCCCGTGGAAACACCATATATTTT. The chain has TRBV19 and TRBJ1-3, with D maybe TRBD1 (6 bases). The CDR3 spans 18 residues. Germline CDR1 is LNHDA and CDR2 is SQIVND (reference sequence). V gave up 5 bases and J gave up 3 bases, with 23 bases separating them.

Worth noting for this clonotype: Given a much more abundant clone one base away, this may be a read error. The rearrangement links TRBV10-3 to TRBJ1-1, with TRBD1 matching over 10 bases. Germline values: CDR1 ENHRY, CDR2 SYGVKD. The CDR3 sequence is 18 residues long. Here the CDR3 reads CATSDPGGTGVVDTEAFF. In DNA, the CDR3 is TGTGCCACCAGTGATCCAGGCGGGACAGGGGTTGTGGACACTGAAGCTTTCTTT.

The chain recombines TRBV20-1 with TRBJ2-7; D is unresolved. Trimming took off 0 bases at V and 7 bases at J, with 7 bases between the two ends. This CDR3 is built from 11 residues. Germline V lookup: CDR1 DFQATT, CDR2 SNEGSKA (reference sequence). The CDR3 loop is CSARERGEQYF. DNA for the CDR3: TGCAGTGCTAGAGAGCGTGGTGAGCAGTACTTC.

In its sample, this clonotype was seen a few times. The chain combines TRBV30 with TRBJ2-1, with TRBD2 identical over 16 bases. Looked up from germline, CDR1 is GTSNPN and CDR2 is SVGIG (reference sequence). Trimming at V came to 2 bases and at J to 6 bases, leaving 10 bases not matched to a gene. The CDR3 is 18 residues long. The CDR3 sequence is CAWSRSGTSGRASNEQFF. Written as DNA, the CDR3 is TGTGCCTGGAGTCGATCCGGGACTAGCGGGAGGGCCTCCAATGAGCAGTTCTTC.

This clonotype has a handful of counts. The rearrangement links TRBV20-1 to TRBJ2-7; 9 bases align to TRBD2. CDR1 is DFQATT and CDR2 is SNEGSKA in the germline V gene (reference sequence). Germline trimming cut 4 bases from V and 3 bases from J; bases unmatched to any gene: 4. This CDR3 has 13 residues. The chain's CDR3 is CSATSGTLYEQYF. The CDR3 DNA reads TGCAGTGCTACTAGCGGGACCCTCTACGAGCAGTACTTC.

This clonotype was picked up a small number of times. The chain has TRBV19 and TRBJ1-4; D unclear. CDR1 and CDR2 from the germline V gene are LNHDA and SQIVND (reference sequence). With 3 bases removed from V and 5 bases from J, the gap between germline ends came to 13 bases. There are 15 residues in the CDR3. The CDR3 reads CASSIGSRRNEKLFF. The CDR3 DNA is TGTGCCAGTAGTATCGGATCGCGAAGAAATGAAAAACTGTTTTTT.

The chain couples TRBV20-1 to TRBJ2-1; D gene ambiguous. Germline CDR1 is DFQATT and CDR2 is SNEGSKA (reference sequence). The CDR3 totals 11 residues. Trimming removed 6 bases at V and 7 bases at J, with 10 bases between. The CDR3 loop reads CSALHWNEQFF. The CDR3 nucleotides read TGCAGTGCCTTACACTGGAATGAGCAGTTCTTC.

V gene TRBV5-4 combines with J gene TRBJ2-3, with TRBD2 identical over 10 bases. Germline V gene data show CDR1 as SGHNT and CDR2 as YYREEE (reference sequence). The CDR3 has 16 amino acids. The ends lost 4 bases at V and 4 bases at J; junction bases unmatched: 9. The CDR3 loop is CASSLRGLALPDTQYF. As DNA, the CDR3 is TGTGCCAGCAGCCTCCGGGGACTAGCGTTACCAGATACGCAGTATTTT.

This chain uses TRBV11-3 with TRBJ2-1, with D perhaps matching TRBD2 (5 bases). CDR1 is SGHNT and CDR2 is YENEEA in the germline V gene. The CDR3 spans 16 residues. Deletions cut 2 bases from V and 0 bases from J, with 11 bases between. In DNA, the CDR3 is TGTGCCAGCAGCTTAACTCGGGATAGCTCCTACAATGAGCAGTTCTTC. Translated, it gives CASSLTRDSSYNEQFF.

This chain connects TRBV7-8 to TRBJ2-7; 11 bases are shared with TRBD2. The end of the DNA fits TRBJ2-1 better, so the J call may be wrong. Germline CDR1 and CDR2: SGHVS and FQNEAQ. The CDR3 length is 16 residues. The CDR3, as DNA: TGTGCCAGCAGCTTAGGACTAGCGGGACTGTCCTACGAGCAGTTCTTC. This sequence encodes CASSLGLAGLSYEQFF.

This clonotype was seen ten or more times. The V gene is TRBV11-2, the J gene TRBJ2-7; D may be TRBD1 (5 bases). V was clipped by 2 bases and J by 2 bases, with 10 bases between them. Germline lookup yields CDR1 SGHAT and CDR2 FQNNGV. The CDR3 sequence is 14 residues long. The CDR3, as DNA: TGTGCCAGCAGCTTAATCAGGGTGGCCTACGAGCAGTACTTC. This codes for CASSLIRVAYEQYF.

This clonotype turned up a few times. The chain combines TRBV6-1 with TRBJ1-2; no clear D gene. CDR1 and CDR2 (germline): MNHNS, SASEGT. The CDR3 runs to 14 residues. Trimming cost V 2 bases and J 5 bases, with 12 bases left between them. In DNA, the CDR3 is TGTGCCAGCAGTGAAAATCCAACCGGGTATGGCTACACCTTC. This translates into CASSENPTGYGYTF.

This clonotype was found a few times. The rearrangement joins TRBV20-1 to TRBJ2-1, with D unclear. V lost 4 bases and J 7 bases, leaving 14 bases between the germline ends. This CDR3 region has 13 residues. In germline, CDR1 is DFQATT, CDR2 SNEGSKA (reference sequence). The CDR3 loop reads CSAIRGIWNEQFF. CDR3 nucleotides: TGCAGTGCTATTAGAGGAATTTGGAATGAGCAGTTCTTC.

This clonotype was found many times. The chain employs TRBV7-3 and TRBJ2-2, with D unresolved. CDR3 length: 15 residues. Germline assignment: CDR1 SGHTA and CDR2 FQGTGA. With 0 bases removed from V and 1 base from J, the gap between germline ends came to 6 bases. The DNA of the CDR3 is TGTGCCAGCAGCTTAACGTTAAAGAACACCGGGGAGCTGTTTTTT. Protein sequence: CASSLTLKNTGELFF.

V usage is TRBV28 and J usage is TRBJ2-1; 10 bases map to TRBD1. The CDR3 contains 15 residues. With V trimmed by 6 bases and J by 4 bases, 6 bases remained unmatched. The germline CDR1 and CDR2 sequences are MDHEN and SYDVKM. CDR3 residues: CASSAGQGGYNEQFF. CDR3 bases: TGTGCCAGCAGCGCCGGACAGGGGGGATACAATGAGCAGTTCTTC. Complete variable domain (other parts from reference TRBV28 and TRBJ2-1): DVKVTQSSRYLVKRTGEKVFLECVQDMDHENMFWYRQDPGLGLRLIYFSYDVKMKEKGDIPEGYSVSREKKERFSLILESASTNQTSMYLCASSAGQGGYNEQFFGPGTRLTVL.

This clonotype came up many times. The chain couples TRBV10-3 to TRBJ1-1; possibly TRBD1 for D (5 bases). Germline V lookup: CDR1 ENHRY, CDR2 SYGVKD. The CDR3 sequence is 12 residues long. CDR3 sequence: CALGGPGTEAFF. CDR3 DNA: TGTGCTCTGGGGGGTCCGGGCACTGAAGCTTTCTTT.

This clonotype was counted ten times or more. CDR3 loop: CASSPTGQPNQPQHF. The CDR3 DNA follows: TGTGCCAGCTCACCTACGGGACAACCTAATCAGCCCCAGCATTTT. The chain recombines TRBV18 with TRBJ1-5; tentative D call: TRBD1 (6 bases). This CDR3 comprises 15 residues. The V end was cut by 3 bases, the J end by 4 bases, with 13 bases between. The germline CDR1 and CDR2 sequences are KGHSH and LQKENI.

This clonotype was detected only a few times. V is TRBV19 and J is TRBJ2-1; 8 positions match TRBD1. The CDR3 totals 13 residues. Germline CDR1 reads LNHDA; CDR2 reads SQIVND (reference sequence). V was clipped by 5 bases and J by 6 bases; unmatched bases: 3. Here the CDR3 reads CASSQGALNEQFF. Here the CDR3 DNA reads TGTGCCAGTAGTCAGGGGGCGCTCAATGAGCAGTTCTTC.

This chain joins TRBV14 and TRBJ1-6; a possible D gene is TRBD1 (6 bases). The CDR3 is 16 residues long. The germline CDR1 and CDR2 sequences are SGHDN and FVKESK. V was clipped by 0 bases and J by 6 bases, with 12 bases between them. The CDR3 spells CASSQEGGRINSPLHF. For the CDR3, the DNA is TGTGCCAGCAGCCAAGAAGGGGGAAGGATTAATTCACCCCTCCACTTT.

This clonotype was seen ten or more times. The chain uses TRBV6-1 and TRBJ2-1; 11 bases map to TRBD1. The germline V gene has CDR1 MNHNS and CDR2 SASEGT. V trimming: 7 bases; J trimming: 7 bases; junction bases outside the gene matches: 9. The CDR3 contains 15 residues. The CDR3 region has the DNA TGTGCCAGCACCCTCCGGGACAGGGGGTTAAATGAGCAGTTCTTC. Translated, it gives CASTLRDRGLNEQFF.

This clonotype was seen a handful of times. The chain is built from TRBV11-2 and TRBJ2-1; 7 nucleotides line up with TRBD2. Trimming removed 0 bases from V and 4 bases from J; junction bases left unmatched: 15. Germline CDR1 and CDR2: SGHAT and FQNNGV. The CDR3 has 19 amino acids. The CDR3 coding sequence is TGTGCCAGCAGCTTAGATTTCACCCGACTAGCTTCCACTTACAATGAGCAGTTCTTC. It specifies CASSLDFTRLASTYNEQFF. The whole variable domain, filled in from reference TRBV11-2 and TRBJ2-1, reads EAGVAQSPRYKIIEKRQSVAFWCNPISGHATLYWYQQILGQGPKLLIQFQNNGVVDDSQLPKDRFSAERLKGVDSTLKIQPAKLEDSAVYLCASSLDFTRLASTYNEQFFGPGTRLTVL.